Given below is one T cell receptor beta chain in context. This record belongs to a study of blood T cell repertoires in COVID-19. Study at large: Italy, Spain and the United States were the sources of the convalescent and acute COVID-19 samples.

The assay was immunoSEQ multiplex PCR, and TCRdb's table has in-frame clones only and misses some. Of approximately 97,000 clones listed, about nine tenths are singletons. The TCR comes from a man aged 60 to 75 with acute or convalescent COVID-19. The specimen was peripheral blood.

The chain's CDR3 is CASSPGGGSGQPQHF. The CDR3 DNA follows: TGTGCCAGCAGCCCCGGTGGGGGGTCGGGTCAGCCCCAGCATTTT. This chain links TRBV11-2 with TRBJ1-5; possible D gene TRBD1, 5 bases. Germline V gene lookup returns CDR1 SGHAT and CDR2 FQNNGV. The CDR3 has 15 residues. The ends were cut back, 5 bases at V and 6 bases at J, with 17 bases in the middle.